This TCR beta chain appears in the sequencing data of a study of T cells in Graves' hyperthyroidism and ophthalmopathy (dated by TCRdb to the late 2010s). For context, the study as a whole: Peripheral blood samples were taken at the time of initial diagnosis, prior to any treatment. A discovery cohort of approximately 97 patients, about 40 with Graves' ophthalmopathy and 57 with stable Graves' hyperthyroidism, was used to find distinguishing TCR V-J signatures. Whether ophthalmopathy could be predicted prospectively was tested in an independent validation cohort made up of about 20 hyperthyroidism patients plus 17 patients who later progressed to ophthalmopathy. For training and testing, the 100 or so patients in the discovery cohort were randomly divided in a 7:3 ratio. In addition, the study compared T-cell repertoires in thyroid tissue and in blood from 6 or 7 Graves' hyperthyroidism patients. Once sampling was done, hyperthyroidism patients were given methimazole at a starting dose of 30 mg daily, whereas ophthalmopathy patients were given high-dose intravenous methylprednisolone. According to the paper, TCR Vbeta CDR3 sequencing was carried out on more than 120 peripheral blood samples, which came from fewer than 50 ophthalmopathy, 75 to 80 hyperthyroidism and some 17 progressor patients. Study-wide conclusions, independent of this receptor: Blood samples also contained most of the expanded thyroid clonotypes (frequency above 0.001), which suggests that blood repertoires may reflect thyroid immune responses. No statistical method was used to set the sample size in advance, and investigators knew the group allocation. In validation, progression to ophthalmopathy was predicted by the model with 70% to 71% sensitivity and 72.22% specificity, a median of approximately 7.1 months before onset. Ophthalmopathy was separated from stable hyperthyroidism by a 13 V-J signature model, with 85% to 90% sensitivity and about 84% specificity obtained in cross-validation and 80%/75% obtained in testing.

From the germline V gene (reference sequence), CDR1 is DFQATT and CDR2 is SNEGSKA. Trimming leaves V shorter by 7 bases and J shorter by 0 bases, with the junction holding 11 bases beyond the gene matches. Counted from cysteine to phenylalanine, this CDR3 has 16 amino acids. Solely the CDR3 DNA is kept, with 48 bases framed from the first base. This clonotype occurred once. Its antigen is currently not known. No much larger clone is present one base from it, and per-base qualities are unavailable. One read alone makes for weak evidence. Graves' hyperthyroidism was defined as stable when no progression to ophthalmopathy occurred over 18 months of follow-up. Hyperthyroidism patients were newly diagnosed, had a disease duration of under 2 months, and were aged 18 to 65 years. Patients with uncontrolled infections, other autoimmune diseases, pregnancy or lactation were excluded. Diagnoses were based on clinical symptoms, serum thyroxine and TRAb, thyroid ultrasound and orbital computed tomography. PBMCs were separated from roughly 9.3 ml of fresh peripheral blood using Ficoll-Paque density gradient centrifugation. Trizol reagent was used to extract total RNA, and RNA quality was then checked on an Agilent 2100 Bioanalyzer.

The TCR beta CDR3 regions were amplified from the RNA transcripts. A first-round RT-PCR of the TCR CDR3 used the HTBI primer set with the Qiagen OneStep RT-PCR kit. The libraries were constructed in a second round of multiplex PCR and then size-selected and purified. Sequencing of the libraries was done on an Illumina HiSeq2000 using paired-end 100 bp reads. Regarding the original processing steps: SOAPnuke was used to process the raw data, removing reads that contained adapters or uncalled bases, had a mean Phred below 15, or lacked an exact match to the constant primer or identifier. High-quality paired reads were merged with COPE v1.2.5, and unique nucleotide sequences were defined as clonotypes. MiTCR v1.1 was used to align the clonotypes against IMGT TRBV, TRBD and TRBJ reference segments. The analysis was restricted to V-J combinations with a frequency above 0.0001, which together covered just over 99% of the repertoires. A TCS score was defined as the ratio of F50 (clonal expansion) to E x V (chaos), with BLOSUM62-based TCRdist applied between CDR3 peptides within each V-J. Welch's t-statistics and random forest reduced around 510 V-J features to some 14, which were used in a naive Bayes classifier (R e1071). The public sequencing data were trimmed at Q25 with fastp and processed into clonotypes with MiXCR by TCRdb, which kept only in-frame beta chains. Here each entry gathers all rows of one CDR3 protein and keeps the most common genes and DNA. Here the V and J calls rest on TCRdb's processing, not on the authors' analysis. Here the sample has 300,000 to 450,000 distinct CDR3 sequences; 20% to 25% occur a single time. 70% to 75% of the sample lies in the top ten.

The receptor's source is a man between 50 and 59 years old with Graves' hyperthyroidism. In this chain, TRBV20-1 is recombined with TRBJ2-4, with 8 bases aligning to TRBD2. The sequencing input was blood. DNA sequence: TGCAGTGGGGTGCTAGCGGGTGGACTAGCCAAAAACATTCAGTACTTC. Its protein reads: CSGVLAGGLAKNIQYF.